Following are 10 T cell receptor beta chains from one sample sequenced in a study of T-cell memory formation after mild COVID-19. Using its own MiXCR run on the 5' RACE reads, TCRdb lists one record per CDR3 protein. The sample includes 400,000 or so distinct CDR3 sequences, over 20% seen only once; the top ten take roughly an eighth. Sequencing input: PBMCs or a T cell subset sorted from them (not recorded which). Receptors were obtained from an adult woman who had mild COVID-19 (a few samples of this study predate the infection). Cell type and time point are not known.

CDR3 sequence reads: CASSRGAVQETQYF. The CDR3 nucleotides are TGTGCCAGCAGTCGCGGGGCAGTCCAAGAGACCCAGTACTTC. The chain joins TRBV6-5 to TRBJ2-5; perhaps TRBD2 as D (6 bases). V lost 5 bases and J 1 base, leaving 11 bases between the germline ends. CDR1 MNHEY and CDR2 SVGAGI come from the germline V gene. The CDR3 runs 14 residues.

The CDR3 region is CASSLDLWETQYF. DNA for the CDR3: TGTGCCAGCAGTTTAGATCTTTGGGAGACCCAGTACTTC. The chain links TRBV12-3 or TRBV12-4 to TRBJ2-5; D unresolved. V lost 1 base and J lost 5, with 8 bases in between. CDR3 size: 13 residues.

This clonotype has only a few counts. This chain links TRBV24-1 with TRBJ2-1, with D tentatively TRBD1 or TRBD2 (5 bases each). Germline V gene lookup returns CDR1 KGHDR and CDR2 SFDVKD. The V and J ends lost 3 bases and 2 bases respectively, with 13 bases between them. This CDR3 is 16 amino acids long. CDR3 amino acids: CATSDLSGAAYNEQFF. The CDR3 DNA follows: TGTGCCACCAGTGATCTCTCCGGGGCGGCCTACAATGAGCAGTTCTTC.

This clonotype was observed a single time. This sequence joins TRBV12-3 or TRBV12-4 and TRBJ1-2, with 7 bases aligning to TRBD1. This CDR3 contains 15 residues. V lost 5 bases, J lost 1 base, and 7 bases stayed unmatched. The CDR3 spells CASSTGTVFNYGYTF. The CDR3 DNA reads as TGTGCCAGCAGTACCGGGACAGTTTTTAACTATGGCTACACCTTC.

The chain joins TRBV5-1 to TRBJ2-7; D may be TRBD1 or TRBD2 (5 bases each). Germline-derived CDR1 and CDR2 are SGHRS and YFSETQ. The CDR3 runs to 11 residues. Trimming stripped 5 bases from V and 7 bases from J, with 10 bases between. CDR3 residues: CASSYEGEQYF. CDR3 DNA: TGCGCCAGCAGTTACGAGGGGGAGCAGTACTTC.

The rearrangement joins TRBV29-1 to TRBJ2-5; 9 nucleotides align to TRBD1. CDR1 and CDR2 (germline): SQVTM, ANQGSEA. The CDR3 consists of 14 residues. The V and J ends lost 5 bases and 3 bases, in that order; junction bases with no gene match: 7. The CDR3 DNA sequence: TGCAGCGTTTGGAGGGGGGACAGGGAAGAGACCCAGTACTTC. This encodes CSVWRGDREETQYF. The variable domain in full, with the rest retrieved from reference TRBV29-1 and TRBJ2-5, is SAVISQKPSRDICQRGTSLTIQCQVDSQVTMMFWYRQQPGQSLTLIATANQGSEATYESGFVIDKFPISRPNLTFSTLTVSNMSPEDSSIYLCSVWRGDREETQYFGPGTRLLVL.

This chain connects TRBV6-5 to TRBJ1-2, with D possibly TRBD1 on 5 matching bases. CDR1 and CDR2 (germline): MNHEY, SVGAGI. The V end lost 6 bases, the J end lost 4 bases, and 18 bases lay between the germline ends. The CDR3 has 15 amino acids. CDR3 sequence reads: CASSNAPGVVYGYTF. The CDR3 DNA is TGTGCCAGCAGCAACGCCCCGGGGGTAGTCTATGGCTACACCTTC.

CDR3 loop: CASRPQGSTGELFF. The CDR3 DNA is TGTGCCAGCAGGCCACAGGGTTCAACCGGGGAGCTGTTTTTT. This sequence joins TRBV2 and TRBJ2-2, with a possible D match to TRBD1 (6 bases). Germline V gene sequence: CDR1 SNHLY, CDR2 FYNNEI. The CDR3 spans 14 residues. Trimming took 6 bases from V and 5 from J, leaving 13 bases between them.

The sample holds a few counts of this clonotype. The chain combines TRBV7-8 with TRBJ2-7; 8 bases agree with TRBD1. CDR1 is SGHVS, CDR2 FQNEAQ, per germline. The V segment lost 5 bases and the J segment 3 bases; nucleotides outside the gene matches: 6. This CDR3 spans 14 amino acids. CDR3 loop: CASSPDRGDYEQYF. CDR3 DNA: TGTGCCAGCAGCCCAGACAGGGGAGACTACGAGCAGTACTTC.

The chain combines TRBV9 with TRBJ2-5; 7 bases align to TRBD2. V was clipped by 4 bases and J by 5 bases; unmatched bases: 11. CDR3 size: 15 residues. CDR1 and CDR2 from the germline V gene are SGDLS and YYNGEE. This CDR3 reads CASSPSGGGSETQYF. CDR3 DNA sequence: TGTGCCAGCAGCCCTTCTGGGGGGGGGTCGGAGACCCAGTACTTC.